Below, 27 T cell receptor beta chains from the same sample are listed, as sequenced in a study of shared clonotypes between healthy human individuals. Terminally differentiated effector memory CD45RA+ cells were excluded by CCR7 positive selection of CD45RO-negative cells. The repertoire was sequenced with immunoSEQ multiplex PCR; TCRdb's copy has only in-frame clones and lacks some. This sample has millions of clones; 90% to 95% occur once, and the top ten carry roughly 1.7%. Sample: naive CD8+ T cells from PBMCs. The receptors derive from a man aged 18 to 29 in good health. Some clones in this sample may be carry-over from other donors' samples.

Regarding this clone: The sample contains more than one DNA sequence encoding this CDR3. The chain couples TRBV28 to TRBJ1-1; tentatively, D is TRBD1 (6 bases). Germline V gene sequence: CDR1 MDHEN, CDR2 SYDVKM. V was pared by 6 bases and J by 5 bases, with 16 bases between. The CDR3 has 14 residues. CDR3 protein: CASSPTGTLTEAFF. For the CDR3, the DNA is TGTGCCAGCAGCCCTACAGGGACTTTGACTGAAGCTTTCTTT.

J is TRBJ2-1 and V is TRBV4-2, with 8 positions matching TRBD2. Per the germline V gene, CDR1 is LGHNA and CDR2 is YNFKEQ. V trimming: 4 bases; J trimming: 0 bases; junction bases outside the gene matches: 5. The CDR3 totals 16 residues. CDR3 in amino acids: CASSPQRGSSYNEQFF. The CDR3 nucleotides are TGTGCCAGCAGCCCCCAGCGGGGGAGCTCCTACAATGAGCAGTTCTTC.

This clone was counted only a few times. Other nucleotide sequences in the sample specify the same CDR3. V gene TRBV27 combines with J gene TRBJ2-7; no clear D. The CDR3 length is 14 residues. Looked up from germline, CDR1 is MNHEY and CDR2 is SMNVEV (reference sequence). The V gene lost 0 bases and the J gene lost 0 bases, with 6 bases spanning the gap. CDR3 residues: CASSLSGSSYEQYF. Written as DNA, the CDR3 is TGTGCCAGCAGTTTATCCGGCAGCTCCTACGAGCAGTACTTC.

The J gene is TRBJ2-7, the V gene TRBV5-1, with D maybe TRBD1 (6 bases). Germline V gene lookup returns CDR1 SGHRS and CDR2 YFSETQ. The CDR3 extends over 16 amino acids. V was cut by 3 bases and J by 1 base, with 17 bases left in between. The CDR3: CASSYPGDPPSYEQYF. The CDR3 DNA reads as TGCGCCAGCAGCTACCCAGGGGACCCCCCATCCTACGAGCAGTACTTC.

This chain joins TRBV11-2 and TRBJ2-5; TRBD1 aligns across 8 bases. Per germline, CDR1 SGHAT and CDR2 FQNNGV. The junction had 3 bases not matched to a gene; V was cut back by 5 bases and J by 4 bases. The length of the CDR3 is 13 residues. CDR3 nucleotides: TGTGCCAGCAGCCAAGACAGGGGAGAGACCCAGTACTTC. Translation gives CASSQDRGETQYF.

CDR3: CSVELLTVKNIQYF. The CDR3 region has the DNA TGCAGCGTTGAACTTCTGACAGTCAAAAACATTCAGTACTTC. This chain links TRBV29-1 with TRBJ2-4, with TRBD1 as a possible D gene (5 bases). In germline, CDR1 is SQVTM, CDR2 ANQGSEA. The CDR3 is 14 amino acids. V was cut by 2 bases and J by 3 bases, with 11 bases left in between.

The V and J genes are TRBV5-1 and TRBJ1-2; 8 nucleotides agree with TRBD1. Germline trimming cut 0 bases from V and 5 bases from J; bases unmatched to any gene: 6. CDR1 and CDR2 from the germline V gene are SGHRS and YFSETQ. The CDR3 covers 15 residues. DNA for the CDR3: TGCGCCAGCAGCTTGGGACAGGGGAAGGTTTATGGCTACACCTTC. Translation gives CASSLGQGKVYGYTF.

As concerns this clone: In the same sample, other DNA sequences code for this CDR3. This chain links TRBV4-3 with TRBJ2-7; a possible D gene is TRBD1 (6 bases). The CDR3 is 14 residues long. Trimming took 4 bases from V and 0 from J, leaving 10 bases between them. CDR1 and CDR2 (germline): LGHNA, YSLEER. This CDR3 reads CASSPGQYSYEQYF. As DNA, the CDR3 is TGCGCCAGCAGCCCTGGACAGTACTCCTACGAGCAGTACTTC.

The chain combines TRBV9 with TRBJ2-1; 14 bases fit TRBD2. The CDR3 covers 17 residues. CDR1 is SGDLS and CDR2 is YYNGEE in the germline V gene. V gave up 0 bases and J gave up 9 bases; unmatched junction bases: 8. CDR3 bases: TGTGCCAGCAGCGTAGCTAGGGGACTAGCGGGAGTAGGTGAGCAGTTCTTC. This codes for CASSVARGLAGVGEQFF.

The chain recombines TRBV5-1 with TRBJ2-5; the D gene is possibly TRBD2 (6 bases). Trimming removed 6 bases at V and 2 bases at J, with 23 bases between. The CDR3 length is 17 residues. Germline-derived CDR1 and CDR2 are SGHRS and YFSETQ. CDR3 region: CASTLGSLANLQETQYF. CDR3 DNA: TGCGCCAGCACTCTGGGATCCCTAGCGAACCTACAAGAGACCCAGTACTTC.

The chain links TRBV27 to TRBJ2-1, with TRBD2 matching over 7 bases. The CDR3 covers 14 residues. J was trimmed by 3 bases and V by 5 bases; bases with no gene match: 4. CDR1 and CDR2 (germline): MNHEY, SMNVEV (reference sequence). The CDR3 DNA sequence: TGTGCCAGCAGTCATGGGACTAACTACAATGAGCAGTTCTTC. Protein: CASSHGTNYNEQFF.

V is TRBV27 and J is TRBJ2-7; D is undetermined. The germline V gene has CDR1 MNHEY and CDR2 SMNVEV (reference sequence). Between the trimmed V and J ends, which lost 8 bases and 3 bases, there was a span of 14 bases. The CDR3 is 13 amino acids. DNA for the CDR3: TGTGCCAGCGCCGTCCTGGGGAACTACGAGCAGTACTTC. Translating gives CASAVLGNYEQYF.

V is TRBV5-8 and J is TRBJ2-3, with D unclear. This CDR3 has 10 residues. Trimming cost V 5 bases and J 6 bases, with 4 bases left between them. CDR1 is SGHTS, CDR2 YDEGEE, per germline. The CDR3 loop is CASRWDTQYF. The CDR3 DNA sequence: TGTGCCAGCAGATGGGATACGCAGTATTTT. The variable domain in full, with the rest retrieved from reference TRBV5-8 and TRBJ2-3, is EAGVTQSPTHLIKTRGQQATLRCSPISGHTSVYWYQQALGLGLQFLLWYDEGEERNRGNFPPRFSGRQFPNYSSELNVNALELEDSALYLCASRWDTQYFGPGTRLTVL.

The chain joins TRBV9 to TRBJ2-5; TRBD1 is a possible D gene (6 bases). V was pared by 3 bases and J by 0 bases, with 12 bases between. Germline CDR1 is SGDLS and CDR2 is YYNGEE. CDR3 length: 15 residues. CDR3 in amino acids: CASSARTDYQETQYF. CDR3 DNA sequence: TGTGCCAGCAGCGCTAGGACAGACTACCAAGAGACCCAGTACTTC.

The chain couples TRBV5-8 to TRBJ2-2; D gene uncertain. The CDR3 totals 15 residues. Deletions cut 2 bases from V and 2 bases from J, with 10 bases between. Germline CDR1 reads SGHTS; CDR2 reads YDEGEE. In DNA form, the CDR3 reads TGTGCCAGCAGCTTCCGGAGAATTAACACCGGGGAGCTGTTTTTT. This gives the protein CASSFRRINTGELFF.

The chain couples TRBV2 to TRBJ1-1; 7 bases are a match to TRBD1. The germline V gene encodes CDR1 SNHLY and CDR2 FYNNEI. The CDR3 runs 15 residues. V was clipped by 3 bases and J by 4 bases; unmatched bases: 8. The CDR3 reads CASSERGQQGTEAFF. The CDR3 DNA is TGTGCCAGCAGTGAGCGGGGACAGCAAGGCACTGAAGCTTTCTTT.

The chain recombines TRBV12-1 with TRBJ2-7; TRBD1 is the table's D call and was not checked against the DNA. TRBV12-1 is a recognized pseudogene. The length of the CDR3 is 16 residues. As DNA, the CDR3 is TGTGCCAGCAGCCCCCGGAGCAGGGAAAACTCCTACGAGCAGTACTTC. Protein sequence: CASSPRSRENSYEQYF.

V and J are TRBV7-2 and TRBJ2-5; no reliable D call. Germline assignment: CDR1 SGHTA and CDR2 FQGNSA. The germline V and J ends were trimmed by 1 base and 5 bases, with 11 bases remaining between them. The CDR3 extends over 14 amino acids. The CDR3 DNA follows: TGTGCCAGCAGCTTAGATGGGGTTCGGGAGACCCAGTACTTC. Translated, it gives CASSLDGVRETQYF. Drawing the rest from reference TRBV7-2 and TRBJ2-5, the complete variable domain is GAGVSQSPSNKVTEKGKDVELRCDPISGHTALYWYRQSLGQGLEFLIYFQGNSAPDKSGLPSDRFSAERTGGSVSTLTIQRTQQEDSAVYLCASSLDGVRETQYFGPGTRLLVL.

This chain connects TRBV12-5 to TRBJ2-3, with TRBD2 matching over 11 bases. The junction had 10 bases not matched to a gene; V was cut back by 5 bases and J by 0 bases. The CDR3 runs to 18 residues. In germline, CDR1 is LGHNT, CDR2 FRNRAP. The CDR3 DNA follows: TGTGCTAGTGGTGTCCCCGGGACTAGCGGATCTAGCACAGATACGCAGTATTTT. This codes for CASGVPGTSGSSTDTQYF. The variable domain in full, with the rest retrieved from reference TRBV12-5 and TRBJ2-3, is DARVTQTPRHKVTEMGQEVTMRCQPILGHNTVFWYRQTMMQGLELLAYFRNRAPLDDSGMPKDRFSAEMPDATLATLKIQPSEPRDSAVYFCASGVPGTSGSSTDTQYFGPGTRLTVL.

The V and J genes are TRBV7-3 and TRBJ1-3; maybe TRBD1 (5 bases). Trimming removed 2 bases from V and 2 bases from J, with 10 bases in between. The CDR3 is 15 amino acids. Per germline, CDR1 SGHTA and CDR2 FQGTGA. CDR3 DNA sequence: TGTGCCAGCAGCTTAGAGGGCAGGGCTGGAAACACCATATATTTT. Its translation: CASSLEGRAGNTIYF.

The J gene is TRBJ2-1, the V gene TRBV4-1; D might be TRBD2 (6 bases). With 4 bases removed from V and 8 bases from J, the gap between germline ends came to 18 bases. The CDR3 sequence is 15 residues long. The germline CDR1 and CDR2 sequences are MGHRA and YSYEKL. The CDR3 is CASSPRGTLRDEQFF. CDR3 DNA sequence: TGCGCCAGCAGCCCCCGGGGGACGCTGCGGGATGAGCAGTTCTTC.

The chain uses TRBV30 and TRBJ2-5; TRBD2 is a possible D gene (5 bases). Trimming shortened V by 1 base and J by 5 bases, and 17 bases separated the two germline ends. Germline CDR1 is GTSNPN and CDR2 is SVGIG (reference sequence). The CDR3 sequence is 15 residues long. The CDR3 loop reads CAWSARLPSYETQYF. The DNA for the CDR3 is TGTGCCTGGAGTGCTAGACTACCCTCGTATGAGACCCAGTACTTC.

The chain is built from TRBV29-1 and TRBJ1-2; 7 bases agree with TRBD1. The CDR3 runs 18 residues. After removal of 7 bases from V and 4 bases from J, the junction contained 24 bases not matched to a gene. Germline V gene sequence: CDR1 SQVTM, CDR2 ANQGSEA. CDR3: CSAILQGGPLSSFYGYTF. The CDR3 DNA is TGCAGCGCGATTCTTCAGGGGGGACCCCTTTCATCATTCTATGGCTACACCTTC.

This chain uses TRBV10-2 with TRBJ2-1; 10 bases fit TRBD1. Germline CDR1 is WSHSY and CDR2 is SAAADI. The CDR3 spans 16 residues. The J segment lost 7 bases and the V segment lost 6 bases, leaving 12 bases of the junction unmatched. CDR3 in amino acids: CASSVSGQGKWNEQFF. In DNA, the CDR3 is TGCGCCAGCAGCGTCTCGGGACAGGGGAAATGGAATGAGCAGTTCTTC.

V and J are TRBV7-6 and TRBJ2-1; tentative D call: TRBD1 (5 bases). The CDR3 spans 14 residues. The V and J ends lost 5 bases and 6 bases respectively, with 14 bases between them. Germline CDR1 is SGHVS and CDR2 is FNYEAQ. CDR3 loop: CASSLGPGFNEQFF. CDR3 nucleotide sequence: TGTGCCAGCAGCCTAGGCCCAGGGTTCAATGAGCAGTTCTTC.

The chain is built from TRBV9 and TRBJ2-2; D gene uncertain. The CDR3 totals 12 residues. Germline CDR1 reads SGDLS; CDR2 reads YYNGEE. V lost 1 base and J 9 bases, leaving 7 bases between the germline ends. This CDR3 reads CASSVIPWELFF. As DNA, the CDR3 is TGTGCCAGCAGCGTAATCCCCTGGGAGCTGTTTTTT.

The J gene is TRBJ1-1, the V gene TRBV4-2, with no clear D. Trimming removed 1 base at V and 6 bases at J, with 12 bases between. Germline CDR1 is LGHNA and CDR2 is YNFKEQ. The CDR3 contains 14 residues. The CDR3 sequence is CASSQAGNRPEAFF. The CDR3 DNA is TGTGCCAGCAGCCAAGCCGGGAACCGCCCTGAAGCTTTCTTT.